The 21 T cell receptor beta chains reported below all come from one sample, sequenced in a study of T-cell reconstitution after alpha-beta-depleted transplantation in children. Unique molecular identifiers tagged the TCRbeta library. TCRdb re-derived calls from the PCR reads in MiXCR, one entry per CDR3 protein. The top ten clones hold 3% to 4.5% of a sample with about 400,000 distinct CDR3 sequences, around 20% of them seen once. Source: PBMCs from the stem cell graft donor, taken from the stem cell graft. The receptors were sampled from a human donor who donated a stem cell graft to a child with acute myeloid leukemia.

Only a few counts were recorded for this clonotype. The rearrangement links TRBV9 to TRBJ2-7; D is ambiguous. CDR1 and CDR2 (germline): SGDLS, YYNGEE. The CDR3 is made up of 13 amino acids. The V end was cut by 2 bases, the J end by 2 bases, with 8 bases between. The CDR3 DNA reads as TGTGCCAGCAGCGTGACGGATACCTACGAGCAGTACTTC. This translates into CASSVTDTYEQYF.

This clonotype was observed a handful of times. The J gene is TRBJ2-1, the V gene TRBV12-3 or TRBV12-4, with 10 bases fitting TRBD2. Losses at the gene ends were 5 bases for V and 5 bases for J; bases not matched to a gene: 12. The length of the CDR3 is 17 residues. This CDR3 reads CASSLHPGTSAHNEQFF. CDR3 nucleotides: TGTGCCAGCAGTCTTCATCCCGGGACTAGCGCCCACAATGAGCAGTTCTTC.

The chain combines TRBV7-3 with TRBJ2-1, with D possibly matching TRBD2 (6 bases). The germline V gene encodes CDR1 SGHTA and CDR2 FQGTGA. V was trimmed by 1 base and J by 0 bases, leaving 16 bases between them. CDR3 size: 18 residues. This chain's CDR3 is CASSLNGYGLSSYNEQFF. The DNA of the CDR3 is TGTGCCAGCAGCTTAAACGGTTATGGACTAAGCTCCTACAATGAGCAGTTCTTC.

This clonotype was seen a few times. Compared with germline, one end of the junction differs, possibly owing to a read error. The chain is built from TRBV7-7 and TRBJ2-5, with TRBD1 matching over 10 bases. This CDR3 region has 15 residues. Germline CDR1 SSHAT, CDR2 FNYEAQ (reference sequence). The CDR3 protein is CASSSGTGAGETQYF. In nucleotides, the CDR3 is TGTGCTAGCAGCAGTGGGACAGGGGCTGGGGAGACCCAGTACTTC.

V gene TRBV28 combines with J gene TRBJ2-3; no definite D call. Germline values: CDR1 MDHEN, CDR2 SYDVKM. Trimming shortened V by 5 bases and J by 8 bases, and 11 bases separated the two germline ends. This CDR3 region has 12 residues. For the CDR3, the DNA is TGTGCCAGCAGTCCCCGCCGTGGTACGCAGTATTTT. This sequence encodes CASSPRRGTQYF.

The chain carries TRBV7-8 and TRBJ2-2; 8 bases match TRBD1. In germline, CDR1 is SGHVS, CDR2 FQNEAQ. V was clipped by 1 base and J by 1 base; unmatched bases: 2. This CDR3 spans 16 amino acids. The CDR3 coding sequence is TGTGCCAGCAGCTTAGTGGGGACAGGGAACACCGGGGAGCTGTTTTTT. It specifies CASSLVGTGNTGELFF.

Only a few counts were recorded for this clonotype. The chain recombines TRBV25-1 with TRBJ1-3, with 10 bases that match TRBD1. V trimming: 5 bases; J trimming: 3 bases; junction bases outside the gene matches: 4. CDR1 and CDR2 (germline): MGHDK, SYGVNS. This CDR3 is built from 15 residues. CDR3 sequence reads: CASSQDRGHGNTIYF. In DNA, the CDR3 is TGTGCCAGCAGTCAAGACAGGGGGCATGGAAACACCATATATTTT. The full variable domain, its missing parts supplied by reference TRBV25-1 and TRBJ1-3, is EADIYQTPRYLVIGTGKKITLECSQTMGHDKMYWYQQDPGMELHLIHYSYGVNSTEKGDLSSESTVSRIRTEHFPLTLESARPSHTSQYLCASSQDRGHGNTIYFGEGSWLTVV.

This clonotype appeared many times. The rearrangement uses TRBV20-1 and TRBJ2-7; D may be TRBD1 (5 bases). This CDR3 region has 15 residues. Germline CDR1 and CDR2: DFQATT and SNEGSKA (reference sequence). The V and J ends lost 6 bases and 0 bases respectively, with 18 bases between them. This chain's CDR3 is CSAGKRGRSSYEQYF. CDR3 coding DNA: TGCAGTGCGGGAAAAAGGGGTAGGAGCTCCTACGAGCAGTACTTC.

The chain uses TRBV7-2 and TRBJ1-1, with D possibly matching TRBD1 (6 bases). V lost 5 bases, J lost 6 bases, and 13 bases lay in between. This CDR3 has 13 residues. The germline V gene encodes CDR1 SGHTA and CDR2 FQGNSA. The CDR3: CASSLAGGPEAFF. In DNA, the CDR3 is TGTGCCAGCAGCCTCGCGGGGGGGCCTGAAGCTTTCTTT.

The chain has TRBV29-1 and TRBJ1-4, with a tentative D call TRBD1 (5 bases). V gave up 7 bases and J gave up 8 bases, with 23 bases separating them. CDR1 SQVTM and CDR2 ANQGSEA come from the germline V gene. This CDR3 spans 15 amino acids. The CDR3 coding sequence is TGCAGCGCCCTTCTGGTGCCCAGGGAGGGAGAAAAACTGTTTTTT. Translating gives CSALLVPREGEKLFF.

This clonotype turned up a few times. The chain employs TRBV12-3 or TRBV12-4 and TRBJ2-7; D ambiguous. With 5 bases removed from V and 5 bases from J, the gap between germline ends came to 16 bases. The CDR3 runs to 14 residues. The CDR3 DNA reads TGTGCCAGCAGTACGACCACGTCTCCTAACGAGCAGTACTTC. Its translation: CASSTTTSPNEQYF.

This clonotype was detected only a few times. V is TRBV5-1 and J is TRBJ1-5; D gene unclear. The germline V gene has CDR1 SGHRS and CDR2 YFSETQ. The CDR3 has 14 residues. V gave up 1 base and J gave up 7 bases, with 12 bases separating them. CDR3 coding DNA: TGCGCCAGCAGCTTGATGAGTAGGGAACAGCCCCAGCATTTT. It codes for CASSLMSREQPQHF. The variable domain in full, with the rest retrieved from reference TRBV5-1 and TRBJ1-5, is KAGVTQTPRYLIKTRGQQVTLSCSPISGHRSVSWYQQTPGQGLQFLFEYFSETQRNKGNFPGRFSGRQFSNSRSEMNVSTLELGDSALYLCASSLMSREQPQHFGDGTRLSIL.

The chain carries TRBV30 and TRBJ2-1; 11 positions match TRBD2. The V segment lost 1 base and the J segment 8 bases; nucleotides outside the gene matches: 4. Germline CDR1 is GTSNPN and CDR2 is SVGIG (reference sequence). This CDR3 comprises 14 residues. The CDR3 coding sequence is TGTGCCTGGAGTGAGTTACTAGCGGGAGATGAGCAGTTCTTC. Translating it yields CAWSELLAGDEQFF. The full variable domain, in which reference TRBV30 and TRBJ2-1 provide the parts outside the CDR3, is SQTIHQWPATLVQPVGSPLSLECTVEGTSNPNLYWYRQAAGRGLQLLFYSVGIGQISSEVPQNLSASRPQDRQFILSSKKLLLSDSGFYLCAWSELLAGDEQFFGPGTRLTVL.

This clonotype was observed a handful of times. V and J are TRBV29-1 and TRBJ2-3; 8 bases line up with TRBD2. This CDR3 contains 14 residues. Germline assignment: CDR1 SQVTM and CDR2 ANQGSEA. The V segment lost 6 bases and the J segment 5 bases; nucleotides outside the gene matches: 10. The CDR3 sequence: CSVIGRAWVDTQYF. The CDR3 region has the DNA TGCAGCGTCATCGGGAGGGCCTGGGTAGATACGCAGTATTTT.

This clonotype occurred many times. The V call is TRBV29-1, the J call TRBJ1-4; D uncertain. Looked up from germline, CDR1 is SQVTM and CDR2 is ANQGSEA. Trimming took off 3 bases at V and 0 bases at J, with 5 bases between the two ends. The CDR3 totals 13 residues. CDR3 nucleotide sequence: TGCAGCGTTGACCGAACAACTAATGAAAAACTGTTTTTT. This translates into CSVDRTTNEKLFF.

This clonotype was seen more than once but under ten times. The CDR3 coding sequence is TGTGCCAGCAGCCCTCCGGAGGCCTCGGACTACAATGAGCAGTTCTTC. Translated, it gives CASSPPEASDYNEQFF. The V gene is TRBV4-2, the J gene TRBJ2-1; possible D gene TRBD2, 5 bases. In germline, CDR1 is LGHNA, CDR2 YNFKEQ. The CDR3 runs 16 residues. V was cut by 4 bases and J by 3 bases, with 16 bases left in between.

On this clonotype: A much bigger clone sits one base away, suggesting this may be a read error. Since no conserved phenylalanine or tryptophan closes the CDR3, a read error is the likely cause. The genes are TRBV12-3 or TRBV12-4 and TRBJ2-7; maybe TRBD2 (5 bases). Trimming took off 3 bases at V and 0 bases at J, with 15 bases between the two ends. The CDR3 has 16 residues. The CDR3 is CASSFGSSGSSYEQYC. The CDR3 DNA is TGTGCCAGCAGTTTCGGGTCATCTGGGAGCTCCTACGAGCAGTACTGC.

The CDR3 is CASSLLPSSPYGNEQFF. The CDR3 DNA sequence: TGTGCCAGCAGCTTATTGCCCAGCTCCCCCTACGGGAATGAGCAGTTCTTC. The chain links TRBV11-2 to TRBJ2-1, with unresolved D. Germline CDR1 SGHAT, CDR2 FQNNGV. The CDR3 consists of 17 residues. V was trimmed by 2 bases and J by 7 bases, leaving 21 bases between them.

This clonotype was counted a few times. V usage is TRBV24-1 and J usage is TRBJ2-2; D is unclear. The germline V and J ends were trimmed by 8 bases and 0 bases, with 6 bases remaining between them. The germline gives CDR1 KGHDR, CDR2 SFDVKD. The CDR3 consists of 13 residues. CDR3 sequence reads: CATKRSNTGELFF. The CDR3 region has the DNA TGTGCCACCAAACGGTCGAACACCGGGGAGCTGTTTTTT.

V is TRBV28 and J is TRBJ2-7; a possible D gene is TRBD1 (5 bases). The length of the CDR3 is 12 residues. V was clipped by 6 bases and J by 2 bases, with 8 bases between them. Germline loops: CDR1 MDHEN, CDR2 SYDVKM. The CDR3 spells CASRGLTYEQYF. CDR3 DNA: TGTGCCAGCAGGGGGCTAACCTACGAGCAGTACTTC.

A few counts support this clonotype. The V and J genes are TRBV5-6 and TRBJ1-5, with 9 bases aligning to TRBD1. The germline V gene encodes CDR1 SGHDT and CDR2 YYEEEE. The V segment lost 4 bases and the J segment 0 bases; nucleotides outside the gene matches: 11. This CDR3 region has 18 residues. CDR3 nucleotide sequence: TGTGCCAGCAGCAGCTATAGGACAGGGGCCTATAGCAATCAGCCCCAGCATTTT. Translating it yields CASSSYRTGAYSNQPQHF.